Listed here are 8 T cell receptor beta chains from one sample, sequenced in a study of blood T cell repertoires in COVID-19. This table comes from immunoSEQ multiplex PCR, and its TCRdb copy is limited to in-frame clones, with some not included. The table lists roughly 160,000 clones, about 85% of them singletons, with roughly 5.4% in the top ten. Sequenced input: peripheral blood. The receptors here all came from a woman in her 50s with COVID-19, enrolled during active disease.

This clone was observed a single time. V and J are TRBV3-1 (or the pseudogene TRBV3-2) and TRBJ1-4; no reliable D call. Germline assignment: CDR1 LGHDT and CDR2 YNNKEL (reference sequence). The CDR3 length is 12 residues. V was shortened by 1 base and J by 10 bases, with 7 bases between the two germline ends. CDR3 in amino acids: CASSQGERKLFF. The CDR3 DNA reads TGTGCCAGCAGCCAAGGGGAGAGAAAACTGTTTTTT.

DNA of the CDR3: TGTGCCAGCAGCTCCCGACAGGGGATGGACGAGCAGTACTTC. Its translation: CASSSRQGMDEQYF. This chain joins TRBV13 and TRBJ2-7; 8 bases align to TRBD1. Looked up from germline, CDR1 is PRHDT and CDR2 is FYEKMQ (reference sequence). Germline trimming cut 4 bases from V and 5 bases from J; bases unmatched to any gene: 7. This CDR3 is built from 14 residues.

J is TRBJ2-2 and V is TRBV9; D unresolved. The ends were cut back, 0 bases at V and 4 bases at J, with 7 bases in the middle. Germline V gene sequence: CDR1 SGDLS, CDR2 YYNGEE. This CDR3 contains 14 residues. DNA for the CDR3: TGTGCCAGCAGCGTAGCTGGCGGCACCGGGGAGCTGTTTTTT. Translation: CASSVAGGTGELFF.

The chain employs TRBV15 and TRBJ2-1; 12 nucleotides align to TRBD2. The V gene end was trimmed by 0 bases and the J gene end by 13 bases; junction bases not matched to a gene: 7. Germline loops: CDR1 LNHNV, CDR2 YYDKDF (reference sequence). The CDR3 spans 15 residues. CDR3 region: CATSRDRLAGEGQFF. CDR3 DNA sequence: TGTGCCACCAGCAGAGATCGACTAGCGGGGGAGGGACAGTTCTTC.

Here the CDR3 DNA reads TGTGCCAGCAGCTCTAGCACAGATACGCAGTATTTT. Protein product: CASSSSTDTQYF. J is TRBJ2-3 and V is TRBV7-6; D is uncertain. The CDR3 consists of 12 residues. V lost 4 bases and J 0 bases, leaving 2 bases between the germline ends. From germline, CDR1 is SGHVS and CDR2 FNYEAQ.

The chain is built from TRBV5-1 and TRBJ2-5; a weak D match, TRBD1 (6 bases). CDR1 SGHRS and CDR2 YFSETQ come from the germline V gene. The CDR3 loop spans 14 amino acids. Trimming took off 1 base at V and 2 bases at J, with 9 bases between the two ends. CDR3 region: CASSLNTGQETQYF. The CDR3 nucleotides are TGCGCCAGCAGCTTGAATACAGGGCAAGAGACCCAGTACTTC.

The chain links TRBV6-4 to TRBJ1-1, with D tentatively TRBD1 (6 bases). The V gene lost 2 bases and the J gene lost 4 bases, with 11 bases spanning the gap. The length of the CDR3 is 14 residues. Germline V lookup: CDR1 MRHNA, CDR2 SNTAGT. As DNA, the CDR3 is TGTGCCAGCAGTGACACCAACAGGGCCACTGAAGCTTTCTTT. Amino acids: CASSDTNRATEAFF.

The chain employs TRBV12-3 or TRBV12-4 and TRBJ1-4; D not resolved. The CDR3 runs 11 residues. V lost 5 bases and J 7 bases, leaving 5 bases between the germline ends. The CDR3, as DNA: TGTGCCAGCAGTCGTATTGAAAAACTGTTTTTT. The encoded protein is CASSRIEKLFF.